The T cell receptor (beta chain) described here comes from a study of CD8 T cells in ankylosing spondylitis. Points from the study as a whole: Disease-linked clones reportedly showed significant enrichment in matched ankylosing spondylitis synovial fluid. Disease-linked clones, CD8+, were relatively rare in peripheral blood. Seemingly characteristic of ankylosing spondylitis blood was a TCR beta motif consisting of 7 or 8 highly homologous variants. Some of these motif variants have turned up before, in reports on reactive arthritis synovial fluid and blood.

This clonotype was observed many times. The antigen is undetermined. In TCRdb, the 5' RACE reads were re-called with MiXCR into one record per CDR3 protein. The top ten hold under 35% of the sample, which has 150,000 to 200,000 distinct CDR3 sequences, about 9.9% seen once. Germline V gene lookup returns CDR1 SQVTM and CDR2 ANQGSEA. This CDR3 has 11 amino acids. With 6 bases removed from V and 9 bases from J, the gap between germline ends came to 14 bases. This TCR derives from a male donor with ankylosing spondylitis or in good health (not recorded which). The chain employs TRBV29-1 and TRBJ2-5; D is possibly TRBD1 (7 bases). Sequenced material: blood, either unsorted or a sorted T cell fraction (not recorded which). CDR3 sequence: CSVETGDSQYF. The CDR3 region has the DNA TGCAGCGTCGAAACAGGGGACTCCCAGTACTTC.